This T cell receptor (beta chain) stems from a study of cytomegalovirus exposure and HLA in healthy donors. Generated by immunoSEQ multiplex PCR, the TCRdb table keeps only in-frame clones and is missing some. The sample has around 110,000 clones, less than 90% seen once. There are a few counts of this clone. This CDR3 spans 17 amino acids. Germline lookup yields CDR1 LNHDA and CDR2 SQIVND (reference sequence). The V segment lost 5 bases and the J segment 6 bases; nucleotides outside the gene matches: 9. The TCR originated in a young woman in good health and CMV-seropositive. Sequenced input: PBMCs. This chain joins TRBV19 and TRBJ2-2; TRBD2 aligns across 13 bases. CDR3 DNA sequence: TGTGCCAGTAGTCCCTGGACTAGCGGGGGTTATTCCGGGGAGCTGTTTTTT. Translated, it gives CASSPWTSGGYSGELFF.